This entry describes one TCR beta chain. The sample belongs to a study of blood T cell repertoires in COVID-19. Across the study: Spain, Italy and the United States supplied samples that represented acute and convalescent COVID-19. PBMCs, B-cell-depleted T cells, or T cells were the source of the cDNA or gDNA that made up the material.

Authors' analysis steps: From reference gene primer amplification, estimates of nucleated cell counts were derived. The protocol was immunoSEQ multiplex PCR, while the TCRdb copy is restricted to in-frame clones and leaves out a portion. V and J calls and clone size are those listed in that table; D and trimming were worked out from the DNA. This table holds 120,000 or so clones, 88% found once. Material: peripheral blood. This sequence was found in a woman aged 50 to 65 with acute or convalescent COVID-19.

The CDR3, as DNA: TGTGCCAGCAGTCAAACTAGCGGCTACGAGCAGTACTTC. Translated: CASSQTSGYEQYF. The rearrangement uses TRBV7-9 and TRBJ2-7; the match to TRBD2 covers 8 bases. V trimming: 6 bases; J trimming: 3 bases; junction bases outside the gene matches: 4. CDR1 is SEHNR and CDR2 is FQNEAQ in the germline V gene (reference sequence). The CDR3 runs to 13 residues.